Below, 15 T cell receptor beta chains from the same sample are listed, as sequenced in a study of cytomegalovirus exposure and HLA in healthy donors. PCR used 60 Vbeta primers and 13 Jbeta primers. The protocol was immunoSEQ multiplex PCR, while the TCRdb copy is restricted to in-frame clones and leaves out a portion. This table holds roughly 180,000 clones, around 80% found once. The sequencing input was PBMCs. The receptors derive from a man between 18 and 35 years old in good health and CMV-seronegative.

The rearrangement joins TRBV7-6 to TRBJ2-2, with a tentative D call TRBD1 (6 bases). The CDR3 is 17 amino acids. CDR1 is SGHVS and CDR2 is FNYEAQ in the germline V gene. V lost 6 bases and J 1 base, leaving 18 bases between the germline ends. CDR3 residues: CASSSITGTGNTGELFF. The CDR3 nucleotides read TGTGCCAGCAGTTCGATTACAGGGACCGGGAACACCGGGGAGCTGTTTTTT.

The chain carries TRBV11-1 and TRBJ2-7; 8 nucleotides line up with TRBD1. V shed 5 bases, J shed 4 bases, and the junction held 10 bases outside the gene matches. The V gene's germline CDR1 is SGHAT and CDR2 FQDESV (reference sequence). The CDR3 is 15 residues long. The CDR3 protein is CASSGSRTGRYEQYF. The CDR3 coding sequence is TGTGCCAGCAGCGGGTCGAGGACAGGGAGGTACGAGCAGTACTTC.

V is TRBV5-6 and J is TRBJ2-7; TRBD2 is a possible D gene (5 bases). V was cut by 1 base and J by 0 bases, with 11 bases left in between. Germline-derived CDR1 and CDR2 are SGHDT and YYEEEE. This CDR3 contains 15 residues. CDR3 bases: TGTGCCAGCAGCTTGAGTGGCGGGTTCTCCTACGAGCAGTACTTC. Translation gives CASSLSGGFSYEQYF.

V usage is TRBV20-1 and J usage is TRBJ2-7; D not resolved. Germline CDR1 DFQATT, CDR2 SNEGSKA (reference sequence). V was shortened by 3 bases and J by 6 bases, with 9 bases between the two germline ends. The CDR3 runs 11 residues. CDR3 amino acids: CSARQAGEQYF. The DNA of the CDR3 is TGCAGTGCTAGGCAGGCCGGCGAGCAGTACTTC.

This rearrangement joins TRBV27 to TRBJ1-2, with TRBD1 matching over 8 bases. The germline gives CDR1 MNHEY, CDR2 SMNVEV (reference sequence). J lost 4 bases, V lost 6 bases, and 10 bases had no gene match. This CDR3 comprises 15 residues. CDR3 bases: TGTGCCAGCAGCCCAACAGGGGGGATTGGCTATGGCTACACCTTC. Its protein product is CASSPTGGIGYGYTF.

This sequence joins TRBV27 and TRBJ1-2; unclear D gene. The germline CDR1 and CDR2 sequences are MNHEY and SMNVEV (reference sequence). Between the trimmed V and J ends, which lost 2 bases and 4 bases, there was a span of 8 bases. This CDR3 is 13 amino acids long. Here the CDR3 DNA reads TGTGCCAGCAGTTTAGCGGGCTTCTATGGCTACACCTTC. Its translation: CASSLAGFYGYTF.

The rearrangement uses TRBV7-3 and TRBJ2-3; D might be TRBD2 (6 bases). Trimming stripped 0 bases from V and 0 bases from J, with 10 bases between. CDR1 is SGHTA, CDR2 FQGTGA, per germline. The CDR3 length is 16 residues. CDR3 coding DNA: TGTGCCAGCAGCTTAACGTTGGGGACTAGCACAGATACGCAGTATTTT. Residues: CASSLTLGTSTDTQYF. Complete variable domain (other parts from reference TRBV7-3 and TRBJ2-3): GAGVSQTPSNKVTEKGKYVELRCDPISGHTALYWYRQSLGQGPEFLIYFQGTGAADDSGLPNDRFFAVRPEGSVSTLKIQRTERGDSAVYLCASSLTLGTSTDTQYFGPGTRLTVL.

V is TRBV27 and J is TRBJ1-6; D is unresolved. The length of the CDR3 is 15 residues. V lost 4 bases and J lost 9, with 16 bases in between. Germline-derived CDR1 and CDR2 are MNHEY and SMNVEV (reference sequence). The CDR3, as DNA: TGTGCCAGCAGTTCCGGAATGCTGGCGGGTTCACCCCTCCACTTT. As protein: CASSSGMLAGSPLHF.

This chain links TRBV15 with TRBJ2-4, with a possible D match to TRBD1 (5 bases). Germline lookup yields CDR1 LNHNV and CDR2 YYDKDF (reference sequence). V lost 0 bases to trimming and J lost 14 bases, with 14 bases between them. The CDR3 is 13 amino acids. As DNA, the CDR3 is TGTGCCACCAGCAGAGATTCCCAGGGTTCAGAGTACTTC. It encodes CATSRDSQGSEYF.

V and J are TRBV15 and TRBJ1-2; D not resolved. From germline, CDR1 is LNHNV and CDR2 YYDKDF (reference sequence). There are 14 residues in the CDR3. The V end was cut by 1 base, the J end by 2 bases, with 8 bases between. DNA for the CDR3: TGTGCCACCAGCAGAGGAGGTTTCAACTATGGCTACACCTTC. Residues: CATSRGGFNYGYTF.

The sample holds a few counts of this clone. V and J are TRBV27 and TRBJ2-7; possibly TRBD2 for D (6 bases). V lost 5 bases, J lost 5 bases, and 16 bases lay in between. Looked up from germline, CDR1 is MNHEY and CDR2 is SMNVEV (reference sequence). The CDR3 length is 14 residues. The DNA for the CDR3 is TGTGCCAGCAGTCCGATGACTAGTCTCAACGAGCAGTACTTC. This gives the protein CASSPMTSLNEQYF.

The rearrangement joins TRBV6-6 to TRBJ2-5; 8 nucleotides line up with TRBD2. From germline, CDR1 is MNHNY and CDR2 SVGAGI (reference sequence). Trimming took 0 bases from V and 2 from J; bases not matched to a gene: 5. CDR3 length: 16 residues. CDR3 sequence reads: CASSYSISGIQETQYF. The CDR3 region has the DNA TGTGCCAGCAGTTACTCGATTAGCGGGATTCAAGAGACCCAGTACTTC.

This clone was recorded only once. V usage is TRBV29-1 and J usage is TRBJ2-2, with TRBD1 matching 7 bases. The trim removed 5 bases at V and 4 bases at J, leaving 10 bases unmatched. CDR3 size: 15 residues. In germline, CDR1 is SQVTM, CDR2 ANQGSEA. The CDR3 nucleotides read TGCAGCGTTAAATCCGGGACAGCCCTCACCGGGGAGCTGTTTTTT. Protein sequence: CSVKSGTALTGELFF.

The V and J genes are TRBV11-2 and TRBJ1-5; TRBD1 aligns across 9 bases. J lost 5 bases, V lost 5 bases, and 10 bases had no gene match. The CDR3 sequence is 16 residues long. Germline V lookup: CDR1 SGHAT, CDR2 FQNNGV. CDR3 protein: CASSGGVTGGDQPQHF. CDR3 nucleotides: TGTGCCAGCAGCGGGGGGGTAACAGGGGGCGATCAGCCCCAGCATTTT.

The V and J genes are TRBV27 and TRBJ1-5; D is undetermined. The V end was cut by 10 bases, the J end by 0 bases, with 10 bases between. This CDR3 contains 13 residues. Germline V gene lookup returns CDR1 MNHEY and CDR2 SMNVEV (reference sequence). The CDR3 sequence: CATRVISNQPQHF. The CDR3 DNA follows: TGTGCCACCCGGGTTATTAGCAATCAGCCCCAGCATTTT.